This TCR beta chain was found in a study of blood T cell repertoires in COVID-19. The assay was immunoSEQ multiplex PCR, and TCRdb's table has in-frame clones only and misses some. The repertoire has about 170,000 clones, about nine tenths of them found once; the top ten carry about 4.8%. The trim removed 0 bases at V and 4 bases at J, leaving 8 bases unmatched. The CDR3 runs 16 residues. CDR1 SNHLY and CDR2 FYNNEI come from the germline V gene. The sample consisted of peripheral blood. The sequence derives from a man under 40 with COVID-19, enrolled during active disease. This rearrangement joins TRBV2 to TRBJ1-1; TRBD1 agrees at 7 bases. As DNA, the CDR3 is TGTGCCAGCAGTGAAGCTCAGGGGGGTTATGGCACTGAAGCTTTCTTT. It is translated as CASSEAQGGYGTEAFF.